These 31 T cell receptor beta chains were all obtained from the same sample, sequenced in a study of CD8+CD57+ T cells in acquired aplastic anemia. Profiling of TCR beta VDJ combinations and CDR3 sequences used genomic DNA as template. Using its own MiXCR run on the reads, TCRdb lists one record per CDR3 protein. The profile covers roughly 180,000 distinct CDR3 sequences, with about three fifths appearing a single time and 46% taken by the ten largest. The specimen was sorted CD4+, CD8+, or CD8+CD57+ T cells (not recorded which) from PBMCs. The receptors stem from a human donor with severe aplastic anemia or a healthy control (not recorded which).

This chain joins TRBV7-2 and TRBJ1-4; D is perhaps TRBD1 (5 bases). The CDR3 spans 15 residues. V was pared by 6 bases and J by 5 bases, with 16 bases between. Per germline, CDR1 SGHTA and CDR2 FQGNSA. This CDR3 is CASSYTGTANEKLFF. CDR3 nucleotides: TGTGCCAGCAGTTACACCGGGACGGCCAATGAAAAACTGTTTTTT. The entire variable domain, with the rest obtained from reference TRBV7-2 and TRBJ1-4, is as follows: GAGVSQSPSNKVTEKGKDVELRCDPISGHTALYWYRQSLGQGLEFLIYFQGNSAPDKSGLPSDRFSAERTGGSVSTLTIQRTQQEDSAVYLCASSYTGTANEKLFFGSGTQLSVL.

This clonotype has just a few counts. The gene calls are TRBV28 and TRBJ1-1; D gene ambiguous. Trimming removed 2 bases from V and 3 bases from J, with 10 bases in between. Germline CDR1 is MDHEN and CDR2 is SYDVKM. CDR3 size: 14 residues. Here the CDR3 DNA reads TGTGCCAGCAGTTTAACGGGTTTGGACACTGAAGCTTTCTTT. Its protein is CASSLTGLDTEAFF.

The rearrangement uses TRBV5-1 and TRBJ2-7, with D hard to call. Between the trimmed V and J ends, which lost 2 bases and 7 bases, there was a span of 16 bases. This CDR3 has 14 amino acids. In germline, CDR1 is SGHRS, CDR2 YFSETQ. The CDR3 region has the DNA TGCGCCAGCAGCTTTGGGGTCGGCCTTGGGGAGCAGTACTTC. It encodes CASSFGVGLGEQYF.

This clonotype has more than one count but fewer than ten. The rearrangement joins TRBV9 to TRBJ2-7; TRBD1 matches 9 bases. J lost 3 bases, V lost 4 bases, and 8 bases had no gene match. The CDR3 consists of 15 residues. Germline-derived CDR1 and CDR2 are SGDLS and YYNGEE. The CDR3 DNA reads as TGTGCCAGCAGCCCATCCCTGGGACAGGGCTACGAGCAGTACTTC. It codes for CASSPSLGQGYEQYF.

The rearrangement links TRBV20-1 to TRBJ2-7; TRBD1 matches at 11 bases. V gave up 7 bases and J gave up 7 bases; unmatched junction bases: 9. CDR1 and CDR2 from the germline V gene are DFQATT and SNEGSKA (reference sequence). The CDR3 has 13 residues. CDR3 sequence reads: CSDGQGAYNEQYF. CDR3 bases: TGCAGTGACGGACAGGGGGCTTACAATGAGCAGTACTTC.

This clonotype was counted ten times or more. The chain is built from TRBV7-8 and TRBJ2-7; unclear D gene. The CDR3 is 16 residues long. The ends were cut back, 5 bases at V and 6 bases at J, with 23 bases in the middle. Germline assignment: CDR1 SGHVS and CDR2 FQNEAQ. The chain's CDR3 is CASSLPDLTRMGEQYF. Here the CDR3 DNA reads TGTGCCAGCAGCCTCCCCGACCTGACGAGAATGGGCGAGCAGTACTTC. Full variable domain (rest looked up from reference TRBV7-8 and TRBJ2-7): GAGVSQSPRYKVAKRGQDVALRCDPISGHVSLFWYQQALGQGPEFLTYFQNEAQLDKSGLPSDRFFAERPEGSVSTLKIQRTQQEDSAVYLCASSLPDLTRMGEQYFGPGTRLTVT.

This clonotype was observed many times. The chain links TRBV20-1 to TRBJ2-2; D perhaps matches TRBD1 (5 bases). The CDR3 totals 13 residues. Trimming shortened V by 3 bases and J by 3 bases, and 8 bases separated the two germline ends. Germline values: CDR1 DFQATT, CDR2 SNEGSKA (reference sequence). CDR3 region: CSARLGDTGELFF. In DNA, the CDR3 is TGCAGTGCTAGGTTAGGGGACACCGGGGAGCTGTTTTTT.

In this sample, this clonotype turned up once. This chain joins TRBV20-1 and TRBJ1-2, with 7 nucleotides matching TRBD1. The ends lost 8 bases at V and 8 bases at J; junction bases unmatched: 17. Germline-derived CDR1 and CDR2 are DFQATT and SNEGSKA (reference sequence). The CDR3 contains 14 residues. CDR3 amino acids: CSTRGQALTWGYTF. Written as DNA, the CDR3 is TGCAGTACGAGAGGACAGGCTCTAACTTGGGGCTACACCTTC.

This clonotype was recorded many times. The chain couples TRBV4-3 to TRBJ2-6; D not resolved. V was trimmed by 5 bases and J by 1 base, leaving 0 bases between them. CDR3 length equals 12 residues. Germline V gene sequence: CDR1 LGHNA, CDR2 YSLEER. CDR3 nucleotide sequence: TGCGCCAGCAGCTCTGGGGCCAACGTCCTGACTTTC. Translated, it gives CASSSGANVLTF.

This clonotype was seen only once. CDR3 protein: CSVGGTIYEQYF. CDR3 nucleotide sequence: TGCAGCGTGGGCGGGACTATCTACGAGCAGTACTTC. The chain carries TRBV29-1 and TRBJ2-7; 7 bases agree with TRBD2. Germline V gene data show CDR1 as SQVTM and CDR2 as ANQGSEA. The CDR3 is made up of 12 amino acids. J gave up 3 bases and V 6 bases, and 5 bases lay outside the gene matches.

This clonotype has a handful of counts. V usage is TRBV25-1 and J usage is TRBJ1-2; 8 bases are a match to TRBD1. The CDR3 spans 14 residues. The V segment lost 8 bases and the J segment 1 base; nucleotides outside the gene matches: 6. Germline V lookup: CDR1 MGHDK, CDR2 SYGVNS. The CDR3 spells CASRGQGLNYGYTF. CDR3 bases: TGTGCCAGCCGCGGACAGGGACTTAACTATGGCTACACCTTC.

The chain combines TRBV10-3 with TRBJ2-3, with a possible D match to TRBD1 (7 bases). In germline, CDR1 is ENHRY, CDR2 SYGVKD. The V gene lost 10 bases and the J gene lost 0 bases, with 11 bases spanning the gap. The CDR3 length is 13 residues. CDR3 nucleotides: TGTGCCACCAGGGGGGCCAGCACAGATACGCAGTATTTT. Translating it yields CATRGASTDTQYF.

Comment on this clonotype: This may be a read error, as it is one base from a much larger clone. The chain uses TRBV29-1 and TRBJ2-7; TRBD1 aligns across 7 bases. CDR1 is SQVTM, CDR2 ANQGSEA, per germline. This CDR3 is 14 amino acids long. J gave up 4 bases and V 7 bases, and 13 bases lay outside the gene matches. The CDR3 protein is CSDWGQDRAYEQYF. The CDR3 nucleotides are TGCAGCGATTGGGGGCAAGACAGGGCGTACGAGCAGTACTTC.

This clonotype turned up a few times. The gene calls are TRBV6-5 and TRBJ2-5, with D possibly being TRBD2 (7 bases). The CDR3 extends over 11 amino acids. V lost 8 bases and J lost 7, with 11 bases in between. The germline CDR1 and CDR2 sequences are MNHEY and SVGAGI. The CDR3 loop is CASSRGGTQYF. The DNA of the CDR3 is TGTGCCAGCTCAAGGGGGGGGACCCAGTACTTC.

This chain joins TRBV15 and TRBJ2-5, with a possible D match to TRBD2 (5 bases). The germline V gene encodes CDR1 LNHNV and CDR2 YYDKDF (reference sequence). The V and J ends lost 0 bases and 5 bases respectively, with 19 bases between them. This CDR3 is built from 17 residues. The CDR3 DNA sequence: TGTGCCACCAGCAGAGATGTGGAGGACCTGGGATGGGAGACCCAGTACTTC. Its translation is CATSRDVEDLGWETQYF.

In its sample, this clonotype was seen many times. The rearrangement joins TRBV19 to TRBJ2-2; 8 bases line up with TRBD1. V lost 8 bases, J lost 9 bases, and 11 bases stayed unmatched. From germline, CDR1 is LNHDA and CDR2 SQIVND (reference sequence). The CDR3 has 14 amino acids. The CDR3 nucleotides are TGTGCCAGTTCGGACAGGGTTTATGACAGGGAGCTGTTTTTT. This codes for CASSDRVYDRELFF. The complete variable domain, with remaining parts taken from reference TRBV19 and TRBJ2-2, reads DGGITQSPKYLFRKEGQNVTLSCEQNLNHDAMYWYRQDPGQGLRLIYYSQIVNDFQKGDIAEGYSVSREKKESFPLTVTSAQKNPTAFYLCASSDRVYDRELFFGEGSRLTVL.

CDR3 sequence reads: CASTQGAGWGTEAFF. The CDR3 DNA reads TGTGCCAGCACCCAGGGGGCAGGGTGGGGAACCGAAGCTTTCTTT. This chain connects TRBV9 to TRBJ1-1; 8 bases are a match to TRBD1. Trimming at V came to 6 bases and at J to 8 bases, leaving 15 bases not matched to a gene. Germline V lookup: CDR1 SGDLS, CDR2 YYNGEE. The CDR3 is 15 amino acids. Together with reference TRBV9 and TRBJ1-1, the CDR3 gives the full variable domain: DSGVTQTPKHLITATGQRVTLRCSPRSGDLSVYWYQQSLDQGLQFLIQYYNGEERAKGNILERFSAQQFPDLHSELNLSSLELGDSALYFCASTQGAGWGTEAFFGQGTRLTVV.

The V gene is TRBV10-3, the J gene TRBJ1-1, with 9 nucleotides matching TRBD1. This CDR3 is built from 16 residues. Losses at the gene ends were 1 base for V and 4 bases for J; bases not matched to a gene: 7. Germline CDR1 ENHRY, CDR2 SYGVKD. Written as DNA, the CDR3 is TGTGCCATCAGTGAGTGGTTGGGACAGGGTGGCACTGAAGCTTTCTTT. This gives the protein CAISEWLGQGGTEAFF.

CDR3 residues: CASSQRTGGSIGEQFF. The CDR3 DNA reads TGTGCCAGCAGCCAACGGACAGGGGGAAGTATAGGTGAGCAGTTCTTC. This chain uses TRBV7-9 with TRBJ2-1; 10 positions match TRBD1. There are 16 residues in the CDR3. CDR1 SEHNR and CDR2 FQNEAQ come from the germline V gene (reference sequence). J lost 9 bases, V lost 5 bases, and 13 bases had no gene match.

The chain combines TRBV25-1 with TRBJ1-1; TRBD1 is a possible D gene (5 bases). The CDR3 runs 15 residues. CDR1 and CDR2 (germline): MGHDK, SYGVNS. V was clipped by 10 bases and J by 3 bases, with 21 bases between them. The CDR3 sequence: CATHSRREGDTEAFF. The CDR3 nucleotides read TGTGCCACCCATTCTCGTCGTGAAGGGGACACTGAAGCTTTCTTT.

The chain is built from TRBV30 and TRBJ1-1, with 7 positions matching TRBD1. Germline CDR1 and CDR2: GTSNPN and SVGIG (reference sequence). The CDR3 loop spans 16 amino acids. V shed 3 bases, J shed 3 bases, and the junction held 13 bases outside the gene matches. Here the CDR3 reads CAWRRSLDRLDTEAFF. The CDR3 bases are TGTGCCTGGAGAAGGTCCCTGGACAGGTTGGACACTGAAGCTTTCTTT.

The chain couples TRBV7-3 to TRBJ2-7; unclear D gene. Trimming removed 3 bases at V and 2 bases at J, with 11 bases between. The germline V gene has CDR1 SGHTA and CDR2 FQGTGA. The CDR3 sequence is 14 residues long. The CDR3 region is CASSLFGRPYEQYF. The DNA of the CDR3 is TGTGCCAGCAGCTTGTTCGGCCGGCCCTACGAGCAGTACTTC.

The CDR3 region is CASSRTKVAGGLYEQYF. DNA of the CDR3: TGTGCCAGTAGTAGGACCAAAGTAGCGGGAGGGCTTTACGAGCAGTACTTC. V is TRBV19 and J is TRBJ2-7; 11 positions match TRBD2. CDR1 LNHDA and CDR2 SQIVND come from the germline V gene (reference sequence). J was trimmed by 4 bases and V by 4 bases; bases with no gene match: 12. The CDR3 sequence is 17 residues long.

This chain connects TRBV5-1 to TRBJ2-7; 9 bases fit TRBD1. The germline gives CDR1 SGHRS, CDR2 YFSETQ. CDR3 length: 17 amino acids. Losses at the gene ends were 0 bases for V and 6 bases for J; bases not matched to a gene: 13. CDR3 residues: CASSLASGTGWASEQYF. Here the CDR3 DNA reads TGCGCCAGCAGCTTGGCCTCCGGGACAGGGTGGGCCAGCGAGCAGTACTTC.

The CDR3: CATSVDRPVRQGGNEKLFF. The CDR3 DNA is TGTGCCACCAGTGTCGACCGGCCCGTCCGACAGGGGGGAAATGAAAAACTGTTTTTT. The J gene is TRBJ1-4, the V gene TRBV24-1, with TRBD1 identical over 9 bases. Looked up from germline, CDR1 is KGHDR and CDR2 is SFDVKD. The CDR3 spans 19 residues. J lost 5 bases, V lost 5 bases, and 17 bases had no gene match.

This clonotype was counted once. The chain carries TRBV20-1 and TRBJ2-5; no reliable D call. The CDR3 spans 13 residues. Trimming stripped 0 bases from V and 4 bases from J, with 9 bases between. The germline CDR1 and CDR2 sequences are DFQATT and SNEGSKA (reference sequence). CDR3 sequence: CSARDDFVETQYF. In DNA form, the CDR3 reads TGCAGTGCTAGAGATGACTTCGTAGAGACCCAGTACTTC.

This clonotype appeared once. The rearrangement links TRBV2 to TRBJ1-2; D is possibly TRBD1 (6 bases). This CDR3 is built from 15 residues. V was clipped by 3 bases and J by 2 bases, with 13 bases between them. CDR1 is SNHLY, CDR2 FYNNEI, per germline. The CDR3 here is CASSDPIQGNYGYTF. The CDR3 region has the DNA TGTGCCAGCAGTGACCCTATACAGGGAAACTATGGCTACACCTTC.

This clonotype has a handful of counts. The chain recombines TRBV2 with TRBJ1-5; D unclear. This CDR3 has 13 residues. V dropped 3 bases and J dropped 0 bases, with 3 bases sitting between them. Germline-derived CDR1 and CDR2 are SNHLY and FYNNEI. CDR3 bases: TGTGCCAGCAGTGAGGTTAGCAATCAGCCCCAGCATTTT. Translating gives CASSEVSNQPQHF. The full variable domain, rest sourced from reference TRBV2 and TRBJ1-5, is EPEVTQTPSHQVTQMGQEVILRCVPISNHLYFYWYRQILGQKVEFLVSFYNNEISEKSEIFDDQFSVERPDGSNFTLKIRSTKLEDSAMYFCASSEVSNQPQHFGDGTRLSIL.

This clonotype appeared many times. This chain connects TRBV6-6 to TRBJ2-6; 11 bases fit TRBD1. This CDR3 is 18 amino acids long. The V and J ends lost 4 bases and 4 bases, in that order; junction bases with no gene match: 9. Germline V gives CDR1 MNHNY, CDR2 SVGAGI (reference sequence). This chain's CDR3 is CASSSIGQGATGANVLTF. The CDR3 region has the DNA TGTGCCAGCAGTTCCATCGGACAGGGGGCGACCGGGGCCAACGTCCTGACTTTC.

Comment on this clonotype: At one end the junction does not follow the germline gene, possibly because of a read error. The CDR3 DNA is TGTGCTAGCAGGCATCAGGGTGTTCGGACCGGGGAGCTGTTTTTT. Amino acids: CASRHQGVRTGELFF. The chain carries TRBV7-7 and TRBJ2-2; D is perhaps TRBD1 (5 bases). This CDR3 has 15 amino acids. Germline values: CDR1 SSHAT, CDR2 FNYEAQ (reference sequence).

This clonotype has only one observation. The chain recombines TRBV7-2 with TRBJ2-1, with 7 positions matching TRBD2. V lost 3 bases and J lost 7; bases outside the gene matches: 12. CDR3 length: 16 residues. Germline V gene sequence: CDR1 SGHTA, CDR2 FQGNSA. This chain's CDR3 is CASSLAGGSVSNEQFF. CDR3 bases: TGTGCCAGCAGCTTGGCCGGCGGGAGTGTGTCTAATGAGCAGTTCTTC.